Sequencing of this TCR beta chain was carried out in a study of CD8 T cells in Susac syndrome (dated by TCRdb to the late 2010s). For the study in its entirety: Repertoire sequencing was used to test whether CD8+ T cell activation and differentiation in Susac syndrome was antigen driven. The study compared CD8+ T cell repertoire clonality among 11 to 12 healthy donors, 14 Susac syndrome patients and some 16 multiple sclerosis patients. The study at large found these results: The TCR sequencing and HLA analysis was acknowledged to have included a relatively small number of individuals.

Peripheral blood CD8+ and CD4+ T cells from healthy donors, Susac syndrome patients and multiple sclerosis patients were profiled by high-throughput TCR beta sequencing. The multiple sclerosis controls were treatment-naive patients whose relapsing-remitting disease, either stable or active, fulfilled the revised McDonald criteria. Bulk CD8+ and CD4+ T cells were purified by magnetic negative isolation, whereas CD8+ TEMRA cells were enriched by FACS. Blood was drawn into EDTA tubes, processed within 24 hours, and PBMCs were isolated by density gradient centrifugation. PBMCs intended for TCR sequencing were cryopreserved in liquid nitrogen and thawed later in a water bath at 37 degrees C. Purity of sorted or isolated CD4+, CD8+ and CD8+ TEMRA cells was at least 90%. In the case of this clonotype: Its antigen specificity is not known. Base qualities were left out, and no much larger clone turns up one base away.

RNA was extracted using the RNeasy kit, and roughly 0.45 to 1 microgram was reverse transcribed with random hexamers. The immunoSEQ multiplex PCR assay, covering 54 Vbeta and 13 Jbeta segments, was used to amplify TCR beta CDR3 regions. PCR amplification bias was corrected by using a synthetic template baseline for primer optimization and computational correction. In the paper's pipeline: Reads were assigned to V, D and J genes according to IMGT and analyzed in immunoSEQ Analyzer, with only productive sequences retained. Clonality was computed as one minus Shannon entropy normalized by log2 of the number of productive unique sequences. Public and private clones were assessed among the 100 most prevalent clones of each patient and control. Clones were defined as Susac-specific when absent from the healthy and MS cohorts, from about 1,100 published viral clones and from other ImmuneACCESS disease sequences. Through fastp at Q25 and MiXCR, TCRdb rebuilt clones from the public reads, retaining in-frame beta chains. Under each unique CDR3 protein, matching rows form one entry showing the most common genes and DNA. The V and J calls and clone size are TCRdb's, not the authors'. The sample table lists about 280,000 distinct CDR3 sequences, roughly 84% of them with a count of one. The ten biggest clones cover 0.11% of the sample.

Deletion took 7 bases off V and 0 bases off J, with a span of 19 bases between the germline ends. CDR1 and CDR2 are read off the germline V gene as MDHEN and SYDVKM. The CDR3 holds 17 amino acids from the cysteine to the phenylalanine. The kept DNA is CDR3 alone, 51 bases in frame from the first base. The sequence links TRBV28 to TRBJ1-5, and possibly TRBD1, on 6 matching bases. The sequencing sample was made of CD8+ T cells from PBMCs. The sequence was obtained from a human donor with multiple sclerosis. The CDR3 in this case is CASILRVRDISNQPQHF. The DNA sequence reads TGTGCCAGCATCCTCCGCGTAAGGGACATTAGCAATCAGCCCCAGCATTTT.